This TCR beta chain was found in a study of CD4 and CD8 cells across lung adenocarcinoma regions. With 6 bases removed from V and 3 bases from J, the gap between germline ends came to 11 bases. CDR3 length equals 14 residues. In germline, CDR1 is MRHNA, CDR2 SNTAGT. TCRdb redid the calling of the PCR reads with MiXCR, one entry per CDR3 protein. Of a few thousand distinct CDR3 sequences in the sample, 40% to 60% were seen once. Samples came from patients with localized non-small cell lung adenocarcinoma. The TCR sequence derives from a female donor with lung adenocarcinoma. The CD4 and CD8 labels of this study may be unreliable. The V gene is TRBV6-4, the J gene TRBJ2-2; D is perhaps TRBD2 (6 bases). What was sequenced was CD4+ T cells from the center of a lung tumor. DNA for the CDR3: TGTGCCAGCAGGGAGGGAGCGGACACCGGGGAGCTGTTTTTT. Protein sequence: CASREGADTGELFF.